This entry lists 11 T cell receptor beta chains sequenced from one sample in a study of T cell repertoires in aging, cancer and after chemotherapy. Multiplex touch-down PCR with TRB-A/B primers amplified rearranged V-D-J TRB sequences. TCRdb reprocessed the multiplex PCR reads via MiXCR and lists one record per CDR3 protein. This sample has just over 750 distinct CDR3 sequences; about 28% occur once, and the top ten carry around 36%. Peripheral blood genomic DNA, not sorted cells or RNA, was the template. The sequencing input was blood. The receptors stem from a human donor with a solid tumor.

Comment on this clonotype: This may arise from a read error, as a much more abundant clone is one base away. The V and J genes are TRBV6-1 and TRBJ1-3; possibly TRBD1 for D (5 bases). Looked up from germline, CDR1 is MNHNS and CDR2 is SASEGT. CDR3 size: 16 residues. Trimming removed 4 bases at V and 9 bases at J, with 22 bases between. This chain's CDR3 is CASSADRGQGSITIYF. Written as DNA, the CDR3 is TGTGCCAGCAGTGCAGACCGGGGCCAAGGATCCATCACCATATATTTT.

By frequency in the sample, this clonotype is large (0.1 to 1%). CDR3 coding DNA: TGTGCCAGCAGCCCCTACGAGCAGTACTTC. Translating gives CASSPYEQYF. V and J are TRBV12-1 and TRBJ2-7. TRBV12-1 is a pseudogene. This CDR3 is built from 10 residues.

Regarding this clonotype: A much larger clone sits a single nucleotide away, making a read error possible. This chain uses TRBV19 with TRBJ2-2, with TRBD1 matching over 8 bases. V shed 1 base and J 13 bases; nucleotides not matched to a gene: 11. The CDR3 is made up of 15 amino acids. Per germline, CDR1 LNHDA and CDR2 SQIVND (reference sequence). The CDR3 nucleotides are TGTGCCAGTAGTATAGGGACAGGGATAATCAGGGGGCTGTTTTTT. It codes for CASSIGTGIIRGLFF.

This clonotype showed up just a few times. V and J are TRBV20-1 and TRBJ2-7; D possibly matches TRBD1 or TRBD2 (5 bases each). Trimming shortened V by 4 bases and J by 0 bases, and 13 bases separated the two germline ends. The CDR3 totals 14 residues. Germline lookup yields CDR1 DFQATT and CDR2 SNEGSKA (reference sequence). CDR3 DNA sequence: TGCAGTGCTAAAGGGACGTTGAGCTCCTACGAGCAGTACTTC. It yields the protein CSAKGTLSSYEQYF.

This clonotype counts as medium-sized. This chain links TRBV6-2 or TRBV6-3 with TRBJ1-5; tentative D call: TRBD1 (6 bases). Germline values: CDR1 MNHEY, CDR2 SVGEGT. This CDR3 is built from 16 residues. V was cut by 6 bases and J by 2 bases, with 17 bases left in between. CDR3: CASSRHREMGNQPQHF. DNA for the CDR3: TGTGCCAGCAGCCGCCACAGGGAAATGGGCAATCAGCCCCAGCATTTT.

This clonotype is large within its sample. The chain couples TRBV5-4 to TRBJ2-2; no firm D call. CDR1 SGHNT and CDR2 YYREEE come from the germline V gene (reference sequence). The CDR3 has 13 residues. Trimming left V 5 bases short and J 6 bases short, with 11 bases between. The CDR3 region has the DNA TGTGCCAGCAGTTCCGCATTTGCCGGGGAGCTGTTTTTT. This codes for CASSSAFAGELFF.

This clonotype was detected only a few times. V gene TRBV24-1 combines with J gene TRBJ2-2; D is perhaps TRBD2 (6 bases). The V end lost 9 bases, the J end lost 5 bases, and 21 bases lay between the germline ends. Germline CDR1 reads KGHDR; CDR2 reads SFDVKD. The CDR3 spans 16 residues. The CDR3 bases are TGTGCCACCGAGCGTGGTAGGGAGGTCGGGACCGGGGAGCTGTTTTTT. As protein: CATERGREVGTGELFF.

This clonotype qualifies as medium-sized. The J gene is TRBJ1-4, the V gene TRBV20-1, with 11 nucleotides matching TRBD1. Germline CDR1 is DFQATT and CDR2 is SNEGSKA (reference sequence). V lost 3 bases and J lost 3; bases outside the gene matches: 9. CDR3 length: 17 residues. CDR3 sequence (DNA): TGCAGTGCTAGGCGGGACAGGGGGTTTGGCGCTAATGAAAAACTGTTTTTT. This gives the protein CSARRDRGFGANEKLFF.

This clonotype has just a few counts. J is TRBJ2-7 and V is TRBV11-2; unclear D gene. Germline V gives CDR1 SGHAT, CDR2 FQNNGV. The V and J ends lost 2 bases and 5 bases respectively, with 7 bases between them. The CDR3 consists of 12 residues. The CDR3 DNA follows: TGTGCCAGCAGCTTATTGGGTAACGAGCAGTACTTC. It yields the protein CASSLLGNEQYF.

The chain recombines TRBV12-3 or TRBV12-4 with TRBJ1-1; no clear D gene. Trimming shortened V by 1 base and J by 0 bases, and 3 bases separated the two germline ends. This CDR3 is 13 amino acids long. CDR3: CASSLGLNTEAFF. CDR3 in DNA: TGTGCCAGCAGTTTAGGTCTGAACACTGAAGCTTTCTTT.

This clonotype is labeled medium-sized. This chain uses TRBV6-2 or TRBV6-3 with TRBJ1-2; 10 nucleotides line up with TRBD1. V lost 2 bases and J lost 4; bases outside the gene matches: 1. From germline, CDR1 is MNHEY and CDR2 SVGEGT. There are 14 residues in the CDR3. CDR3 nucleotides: TGTGCCAGCAGTTACCGACAGGGGGCCTATGGCTACACCTTC. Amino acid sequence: CASSYRQGAYGYTF.